This TCR beta chain comes out of a study of identical twins. Broader study findings: While abundant cord blood beta clonotypes carried fewer insertions, memory repertoires showed no such pattern. Low generation-probability sequences were in excess among twin-shared out-of-frame alpha sequences.

TCRdb processed the 5' RACE reads anew with MiXCR; each CDR3 protein has one entry. The table lists 700,000 or so distinct CDR3 sequences, 21% of them singletons, with 4% to 5.5% in the top ten. Among all donors, each was a healthy Caucasian. On this clonotype itself: The antigen remains undetermined.

This CDR3 comprises 13 residues. V was cut by 3 bases and J by 6 bases, with 9 bases left in between. Germline V gives CDR1 SGHRS, CDR2 YFSETQ. This sample was also put to use in a study of T cells expressing NK-cell markers. As reported in that work: All TCR beta repertoires analysed originated from sorted CD3+CD56+NKG2C+, CD3+CD56+NKG2C- and CD3+CD56-NKG2C+ T cells.

Material: PBMCs. The sequence came from a woman under 30 in good health. This chain joins TRBV5-1 and TRBJ2-2; D is perhaps TRBD2 (6 bases). The DNA for the CDR3 is TGCGCCAGCAGCTCAGCTAGCGCCGGGGAGCTGTTTTTT. As protein: CASSSASAGELFF.